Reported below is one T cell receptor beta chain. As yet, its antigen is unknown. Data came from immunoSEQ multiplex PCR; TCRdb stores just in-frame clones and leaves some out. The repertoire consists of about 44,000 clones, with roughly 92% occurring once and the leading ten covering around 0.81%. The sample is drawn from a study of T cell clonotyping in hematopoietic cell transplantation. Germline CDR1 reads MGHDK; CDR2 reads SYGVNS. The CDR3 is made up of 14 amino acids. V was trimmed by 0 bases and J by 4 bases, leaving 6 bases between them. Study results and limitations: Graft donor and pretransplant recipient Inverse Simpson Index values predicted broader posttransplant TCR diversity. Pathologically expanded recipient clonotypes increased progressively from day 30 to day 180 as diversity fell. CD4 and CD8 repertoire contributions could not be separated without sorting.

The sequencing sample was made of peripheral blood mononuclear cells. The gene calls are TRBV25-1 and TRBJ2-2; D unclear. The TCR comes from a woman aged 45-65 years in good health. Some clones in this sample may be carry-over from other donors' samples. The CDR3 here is CASSEYILTGELFF. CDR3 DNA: TGTGCCAGCAGTGAATATATCCTCACCGGGGAGCTGTTTTTT.